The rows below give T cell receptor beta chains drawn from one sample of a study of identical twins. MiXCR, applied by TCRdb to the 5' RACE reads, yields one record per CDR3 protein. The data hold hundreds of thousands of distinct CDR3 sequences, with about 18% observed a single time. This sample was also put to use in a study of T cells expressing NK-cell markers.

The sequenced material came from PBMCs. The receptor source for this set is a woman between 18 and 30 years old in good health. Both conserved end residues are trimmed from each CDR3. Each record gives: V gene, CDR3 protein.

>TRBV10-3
AISGSQSYEQY
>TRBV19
ASSSVATSGTGELF
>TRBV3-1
ASSQEVRTERDEQF
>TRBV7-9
ASRGLAGVQETQY
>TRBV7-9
ASSLDGAGSEQY
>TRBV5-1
ASSADRGWLANTGELF
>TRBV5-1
ASSSGTDYGYT
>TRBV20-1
SARGNLAGNSYEQY
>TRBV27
ASSKRVTPGSSYNSPLH
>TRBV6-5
ASSYSSSATTYEQY
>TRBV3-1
ASSQEGLAGENTGELF
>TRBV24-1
ATSETSGSYNEQF
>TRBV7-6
ASSPPAGLLGSSYEQY
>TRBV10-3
ASMRQGTRYGYT
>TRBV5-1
ASSLDTNNEQF
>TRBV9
ASSVSVGQDYNEQF
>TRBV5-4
ASSLEPGALGTGELF
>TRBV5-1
ASSPASHTDTQY
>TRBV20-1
SARDSEGGTDTQY
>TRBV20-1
SARPGNYEQY
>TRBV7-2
ASSLAMQPQH
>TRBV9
ASSVATGWETQY
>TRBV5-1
ASRWTGWDTEAF
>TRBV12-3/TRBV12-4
ASSFQRAEAF
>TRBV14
ASSGGRASGGPLLYEQY
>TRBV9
ASSVGLRASGRGTGELF
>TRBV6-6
ASSLVLDTQY
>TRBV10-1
ASSGYTGTESTDTQY
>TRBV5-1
ASSLYTEGTGYEQY
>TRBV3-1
ASSNLGSEQF
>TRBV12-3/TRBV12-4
ASSPSGRGRGYEQY
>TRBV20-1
SARGGQGATEAF
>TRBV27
ASSFVLGQGTGELF
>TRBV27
ASSLTGQRGTEAF
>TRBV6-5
ASSYSPGRYGYT
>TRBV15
ATSLETGREKLF
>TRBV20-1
SARAPYYNEQF
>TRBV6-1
ASRGGQTANYGYT
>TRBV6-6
ASSYDHSYEQY
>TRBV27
ASTIEGGYT
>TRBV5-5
ASRSLANTGELF
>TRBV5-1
ASSRDSNYGYT
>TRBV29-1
SVDGDSGGETQY
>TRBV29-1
SVTWDRGYEQF
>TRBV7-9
ASSLRSGSAYEQY
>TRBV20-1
SAAWGANTEAF
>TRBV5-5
ASSPFRTAYGYT
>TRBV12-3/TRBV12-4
ASSLFPGQGNEQY
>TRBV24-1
ATSDSGTSGNSEQF
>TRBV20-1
SAPTVGRDRQY
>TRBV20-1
SAGSGWGGVEQF
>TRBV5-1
ASLDSLAGYNEQF
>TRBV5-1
ASSLGQTTYEQY
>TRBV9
ASSKGTGLGEQY
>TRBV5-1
ASSQDPARNTEAF
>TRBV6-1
ASARLANYEQY
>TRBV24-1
ATSEGRGHEQY